This T cell receptor (beta chain) appears in the sequencing data of a study of blood T cell repertoires in COVID-19. On the study more broadly: Sites in the United States, Italy and Spain provided acute and convalescent COVID-19 samples.

Profiled with immunoSEQ multiplex PCR; TCRdb holds only in-frame clones, not every one. The top ten clones hold roughly 13% of a sample with 150,000 to 200,000 clones, roughly 84% of them seen once. Researchers sorted participants into cohorts using their self-reported clinical history. Either two negative PCRs, clearance, or symptom resolution qualified Cohort 3 donors as recovered. Germline CDR1 is SGHTA and CDR2 is FQGNSA. With 5 bases clipped from V and 5 bases from J, the junction kept 14 bases outside the gene matches. The CDR3 has 16 residues. This chain joins TRBV7-2 and TRBJ1-1, with TRBD1 matching over 7 bases. This receptor was obtained from a woman aged 55-70 years who had recovered from COVID-19. Sequenced input: PBMCs or T cells enriched from blood (not recorded which). The CDR3 DNA reads TGTGCCAGCAGCCGCGGGATCCAGGGGGGACAGACTGAAGCTTTCTTT. Translation: CASSRGIQGGQTEAFF. Combining the CDR3 with reference TRBV7-2 and TRBJ1-1 gives the whole variable domain GAGVSQSPSNKVTEKGKDVELRCDPISGHTALYWYRQSLGQGLEFLIYFQGNSAPDKSGLPSDRFSAERTGGSVSTLTIQRTQQEDSAVYLCASSRGIQGGQTEAFFGQGTRLTVV.